Sequencing of this T cell receptor (beta chain) was carried out in a study of cytomegalovirus exposure and HLA in healthy donors. J was trimmed by 1 base and V by 2 bases; bases with no gene match: 8. Germline loops: CDR1 GTSNPN, CDR2 SVGIG (reference sequence). CDR3 size: 16 residues. This PCR relied on a set of 60 Vbeta primers and 13 Jbeta primers. TCRdb's table, derived via immunoSEQ multiplex PCR, lists solely in-frame clones and lacks some. Altogether approximately 160,000 clones are present, over 70% being singletons, with the ten largest covering under 9%. The sequencing sample was made of PBMCs. The sequence came from a woman aged 40 to 49 in good health and CMV-seropositive. The chain has TRBV30 and TRBJ1-3; 7 nucleotides agree with TRBD1. Here the CDR3 DNA reads TGTGCCTGGAGTCGGTTCGCGGGACAGTCTGGAAACACCATATATTTT. Protein sequence: CAWSRFAGQSGNTIYF.